The T cell receptor beta chain under discussion was sequenced for a study of blood T cells in healthy people across ages. Together with a sample-barcoded 5' primer, a J-beta primer mix was included in a second PCR lasting about 6 to 12 cycles. A single record per CDR3 protein comes from TCRdb applying MiXCR to the 5' RACE reads. The sample yields some 800,000 distinct CDR3 sequences, roughly 44% seen once. Points on this clonotype: One end of the junction is discordant with germline, which a read error may explain.

Germline V gene sequence: CDR1 PRHDT, CDR2 FYEKMQ (reference sequence). This CDR3 contains 17 residues. Sequencing was done on a sample of blood. This chain uses TRBV13 with TRBJ2-1; 11 bases match TRBD2. The receptor was derived from a man aged 60-69 years in good health. The CDR3 DNA reads TGTGCCAGCAGCTTACGGGGGCTAGCGGGGGGATACAATGAGCGGTTCTTC. It yields the protein CASSLRGLAGGYNERFF.